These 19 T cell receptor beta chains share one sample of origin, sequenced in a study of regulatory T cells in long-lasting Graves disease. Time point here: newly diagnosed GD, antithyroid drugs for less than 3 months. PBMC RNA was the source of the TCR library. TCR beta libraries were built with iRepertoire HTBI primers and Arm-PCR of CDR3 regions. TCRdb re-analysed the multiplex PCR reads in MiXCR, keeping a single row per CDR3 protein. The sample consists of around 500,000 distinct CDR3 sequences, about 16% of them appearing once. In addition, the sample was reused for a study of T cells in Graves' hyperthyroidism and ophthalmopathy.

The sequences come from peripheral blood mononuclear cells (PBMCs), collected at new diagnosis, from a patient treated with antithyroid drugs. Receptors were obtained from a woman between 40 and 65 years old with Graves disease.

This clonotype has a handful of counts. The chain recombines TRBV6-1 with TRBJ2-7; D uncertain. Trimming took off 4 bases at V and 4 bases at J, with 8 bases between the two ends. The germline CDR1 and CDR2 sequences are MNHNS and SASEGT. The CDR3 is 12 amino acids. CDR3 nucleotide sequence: TGTGCCAGCAGTGTTCCCCGTTACGAGCAGTACTTC. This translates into CASSVPRYEQYF.

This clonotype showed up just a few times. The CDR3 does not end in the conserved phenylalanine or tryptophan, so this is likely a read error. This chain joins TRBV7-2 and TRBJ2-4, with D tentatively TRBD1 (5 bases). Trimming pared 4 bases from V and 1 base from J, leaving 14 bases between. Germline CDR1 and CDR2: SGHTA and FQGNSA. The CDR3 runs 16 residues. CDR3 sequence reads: CASSSYYGAAKNIQYL. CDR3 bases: TGTGCCAGCAGCTCATACTATGGGGCGGCCAAAAACATTCAGTACTTA.

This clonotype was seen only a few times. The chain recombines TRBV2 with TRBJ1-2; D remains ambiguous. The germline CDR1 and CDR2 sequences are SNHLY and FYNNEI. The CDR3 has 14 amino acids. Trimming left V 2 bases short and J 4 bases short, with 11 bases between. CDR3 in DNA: TGTGCCAGCAGTGAACTCTCAGCCCCCTATGGCTACACCTTC. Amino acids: CASSELSAPYGYTF.

The CDR3 here is CASSPFLAGGNSPLHF. The CDR3 region has the DNA TGTGCCAGCAGCCCATTCCTCGCTGGGGGGAATTCACCCCTCCACTTT. V is TRBV7-2 and J is TRBJ1-6, with a weak D call TRBD1 (5 bases). There are 16 residues in the CDR3. Trimming stripped 5 bases from V and 7 bases from J, with 18 bases between. Germline V gene sequence: CDR1 SGHTA, CDR2 FQGNSA. Drawing the rest from reference TRBV7-2 and TRBJ1-6, the complete variable domain is GAGVSQSPSNKVTEKGKDVELRCDPISGHTALYWYRQSLGQGLEFLIYFQGNSAPDKSGLPSDRFSAERTGGSVSTLTIQRTQQEDSAVYLCASSPFLAGGNSPLHFGNGTRLTVT.

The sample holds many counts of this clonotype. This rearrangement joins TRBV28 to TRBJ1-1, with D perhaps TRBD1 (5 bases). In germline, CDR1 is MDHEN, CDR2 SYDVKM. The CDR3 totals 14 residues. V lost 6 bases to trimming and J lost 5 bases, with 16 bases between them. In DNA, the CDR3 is TGTGCCAGCAGCCCCAGGGTTCGGGGGACTGAAGCTTTCTTT. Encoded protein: CASSPRVRGTEAFF.

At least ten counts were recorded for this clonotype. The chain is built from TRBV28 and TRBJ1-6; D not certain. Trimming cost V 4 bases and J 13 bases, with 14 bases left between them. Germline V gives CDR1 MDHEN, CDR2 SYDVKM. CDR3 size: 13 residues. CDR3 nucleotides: TGTGCCAGCAGTTCTCCGTCTGCCGGCCCCCTCCACTTT. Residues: CASSSPSAGPLHF. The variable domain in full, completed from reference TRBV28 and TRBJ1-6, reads DVKVTQSSRYLVKRTGEKVFLECVQDMDHENMFWYRQDPGLGLRLIYFSYDVKMKEKGDIPEGYSVSREKKERFSLILESASTNQTSMYLCASSSPSAGPLHFGNGTRLTVT.

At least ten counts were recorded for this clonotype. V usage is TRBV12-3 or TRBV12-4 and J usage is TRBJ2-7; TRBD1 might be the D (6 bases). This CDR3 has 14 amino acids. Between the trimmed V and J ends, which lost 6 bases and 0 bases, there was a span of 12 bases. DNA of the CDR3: TGTGCCAGCAGGCGAGGGGGAAACTCCTACGAGCAGTACTTC. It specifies CASRRGGNSYEQYF.

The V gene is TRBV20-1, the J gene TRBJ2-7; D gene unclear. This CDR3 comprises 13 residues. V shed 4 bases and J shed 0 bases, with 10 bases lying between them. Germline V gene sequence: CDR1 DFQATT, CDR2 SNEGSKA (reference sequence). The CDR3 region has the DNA TGCAGTGCTAACCCAGGAGTCTCCTACGAGCAGTACTTC. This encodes CSANPGVSYEQYF.

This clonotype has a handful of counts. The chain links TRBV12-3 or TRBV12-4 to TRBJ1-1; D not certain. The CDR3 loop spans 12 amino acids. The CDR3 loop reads CAVGFLPSGAFF. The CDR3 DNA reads TGTGCTGTAGGTTTCCTCCCTTCGGGAGCTTTCTTT.

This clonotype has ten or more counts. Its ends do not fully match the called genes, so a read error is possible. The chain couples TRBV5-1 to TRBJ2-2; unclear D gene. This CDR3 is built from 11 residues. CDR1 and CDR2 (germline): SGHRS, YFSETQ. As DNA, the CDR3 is TGTGCCAGCAGTTTAAGTGGAGAGCTGTTTTTT. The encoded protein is CASSLSGELFF.

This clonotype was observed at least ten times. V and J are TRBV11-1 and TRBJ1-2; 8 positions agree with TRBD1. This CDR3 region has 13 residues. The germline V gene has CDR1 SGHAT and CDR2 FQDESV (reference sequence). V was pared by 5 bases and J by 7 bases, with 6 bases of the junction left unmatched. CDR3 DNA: TGTGCCAGCAGCCCAGGGGGCGTTGGTGGCTACACCTTC. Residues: CASSPGGVGGYTF.

In nucleotides, the CDR3 is TGTGCCAGCAGCTTAGCGGCACAGCCCTCTGGAAACACCATATATTTT. Residues: CASSLAAQPSGNTIYF. The V gene is TRBV7-2, the J gene TRBJ1-3; D is unclear. The CDR3 is made up of 16 amino acids. V gave up 0 bases and J gave up 0 bases, with 9 bases separating them. In germline, CDR1 is SGHTA, CDR2 FQGNSA.

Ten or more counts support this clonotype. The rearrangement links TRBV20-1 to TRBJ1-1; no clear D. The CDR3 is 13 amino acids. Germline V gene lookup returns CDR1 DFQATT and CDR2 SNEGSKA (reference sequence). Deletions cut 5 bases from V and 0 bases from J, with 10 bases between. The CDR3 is CSAGGGLNTEAFF. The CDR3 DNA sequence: TGCAGTGCTGGCGGAGGATTGAACACTGAAGCTTTCTTT.

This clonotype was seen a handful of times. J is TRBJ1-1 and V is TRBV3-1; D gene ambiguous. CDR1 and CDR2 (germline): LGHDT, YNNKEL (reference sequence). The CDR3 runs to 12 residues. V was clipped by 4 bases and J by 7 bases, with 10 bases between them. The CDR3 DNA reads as TGTGCCAGCAGCCTCGACCGCGGTGAAGCTTTCTTT. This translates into CASSLDRGEAFF.

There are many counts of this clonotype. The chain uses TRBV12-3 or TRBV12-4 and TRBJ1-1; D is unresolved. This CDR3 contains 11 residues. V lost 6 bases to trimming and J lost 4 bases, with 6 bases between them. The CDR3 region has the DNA TGTGCCAGCAGAAGAGGCACTGAAGCTTTCTTT. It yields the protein CASRRGTEAFF.

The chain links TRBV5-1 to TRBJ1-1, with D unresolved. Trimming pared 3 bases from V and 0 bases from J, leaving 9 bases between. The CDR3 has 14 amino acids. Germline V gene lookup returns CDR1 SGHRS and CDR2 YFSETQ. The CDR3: CASSSGSLNTEAFF. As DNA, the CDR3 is TGCGCCAGCAGCTCCGGCAGCCTGAACACTGAAGCTTTCTTT.

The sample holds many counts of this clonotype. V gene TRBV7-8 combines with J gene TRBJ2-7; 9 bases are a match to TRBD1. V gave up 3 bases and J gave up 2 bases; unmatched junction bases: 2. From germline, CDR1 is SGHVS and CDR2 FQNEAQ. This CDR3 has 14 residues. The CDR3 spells CASSFRTGAYEQYF. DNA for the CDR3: TGTGCCAGCAGCTTCAGGACAGGGGCCTACGAGCAGTACTTC.

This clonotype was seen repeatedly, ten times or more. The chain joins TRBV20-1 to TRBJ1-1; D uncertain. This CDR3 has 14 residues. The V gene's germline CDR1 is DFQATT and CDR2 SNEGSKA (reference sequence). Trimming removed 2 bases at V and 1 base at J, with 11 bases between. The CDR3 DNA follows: TGCAGTGCTAGATTGGGGAACCCGAACACTGAAGCTTTCTTT. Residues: CSARLGNPNTEAFF.

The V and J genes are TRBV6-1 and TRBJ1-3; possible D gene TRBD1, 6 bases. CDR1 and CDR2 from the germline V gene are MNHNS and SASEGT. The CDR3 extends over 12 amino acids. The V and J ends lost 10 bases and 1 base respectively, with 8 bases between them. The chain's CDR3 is CATTGSGNTIYF. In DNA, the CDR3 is TGTGCCACCACAGGGTCTGGAAACACCATATATTTT.